Shown below are 26 T cell receptor beta chains from a single sample sequenced in a study of OX40 agonist ivuxolimab in advanced cancers. Assay: immunoSEQ multiplex PCR; the TCRdb copy retains only in-frame clones and omits some. The table includes roughly 97,000 clones, roughly 90% detected once. The material sequenced was CD4+ or CD8+ T cells sorted from blood, taken in a trial of the OX40 agonist ivuxolimab. The receptors come from an adult with an advanced solid tumor such as melanoma, head and neck, liver or kidney cancer.

The rearrangement uses TRBV7-9 and TRBJ2-1; D unresolved. Germline V CDR1 and CDR2: SEHNR, FQNEAQ (reference sequence). The CDR3 spans 12 residues. Trimming took off 3 bases at V and 4 bases at J, with 4 bases between the two ends. CDR3 in DNA: TGTGCCAGCAGCTTCCCGTACAATGAGCAGTTCTTC. It encodes CASSFPYNEQFF.

For the CDR3, the DNA is TGTGCCAGCAGTGACCCGGGACTAGCGAGCACAGATACGCAGTATTTT. Its protein product is CASSDPGLASTDTQYF. J is TRBJ2-3 and V is TRBV28; 10 nucleotides align to TRBD2. Germline assignment: CDR1 MDHEN and CDR2 SYDVKM. The CDR3 extends over 16 amino acids. V was pared by 5 bases and J by 0 bases, with 5 bases of the junction left unmatched.

In its sample, this clone was seen a few times. Here the CDR3 DNA reads TGTGCCAGCAGCCCCACAGGGAGAGAGCAGTACTTC. It is translated as CASSPTGREQYF. The chain joins TRBV27 to TRBJ2-7; TRBD1 might be the D (6 bases). With 6 bases removed from V and 7 bases from J, the gap between germline ends came to 13 bases. CDR1 MNHEY and CDR2 SMNVEV come from the germline V gene (reference sequence). This CDR3 is built from 12 residues.

This rearrangement joins TRBV28 to TRBJ2-2; D is uncertain. The CDR3 has 13 residues. With 5 bases removed from V and 3 bases from J, the gap between germline ends came to 7 bases. Looked up from germline, CDR1 is MDHEN and CDR2 is SYDVKM. The CDR3 region has the DNA TGTGCCAGCAGTAGCAGCGACACCGGGGAGCTGTTTTTT. It is translated as CASSSSDTGELFF. Full variable domain (outside the CDR3, taken from reference TRBV28 and TRBJ2-2): DVKVTQSSRYLVKRTGEKVFLECVQDMDHENMFWYRQDPGLGLRLIYFSYDVKMKEKGDIPEGYSVSREKKERFSLILESASTNQTSMYLCASSSSDTGELFFGEGSRLTVL.

The rearrangement joins TRBV9 to TRBJ1-5, with D possibly TRBD1 on 5 matching bases. Germline V gene lookup returns CDR1 SGDLS and CDR2 YYNGEE. The germline V and J ends were trimmed by 2 bases and 4 bases, with 10 bases remaining between them. This CDR3 spans 14 amino acids. The CDR3 DNA reads TGTGCCAGCAGCGTTAAAGGGGCGAATCAGCCCCAGCATTTT. Its protein product is CASSVKGANQPQHF.

V is TRBV9 and J is TRBJ1-1; maybe TRBD1 (5 bases). Trimming took 2 bases from V and 1 from J, leaving 12 bases between them. Per germline, CDR1 SGDLS and CDR2 YYNGEE. CDR3 length equals 15 residues. CDR3 amino acids: CASSVMGVQNTEAFF. As DNA, the CDR3 is TGTGCCAGCAGCGTCATGGGGGTACAGAACACTGAAGCTTTCTTT.

This chain's CDR3 is CAWGTGMYTEAFF. The CDR3 nucleotides read TGTGCCTGGGGGACAGGGATGTACACTGAAGCTTTCTTT. The V and J genes are TRBV30 and TRBJ1-1, with TRBD1 matching 9 bases. The V gene end was trimmed by 5 bases and the J gene end by 3 bases; junction bases not matched to a gene: 4. The CDR3 is made up of 13 amino acids. Germline V CDR1 and CDR2: GTSNPN, SVGIG (reference sequence).

The chain recombines TRBV6-5 with TRBJ1-5; D is perhaps TRBD1 (6 bases). Trimming cost V 6 bases and J 4 bases, with 13 bases left between them. The CDR3 is 14 residues long. Germline CDR1 MNHEY, CDR2 SVGAGI. The CDR3 sequence is CASSRGQPNQPQHF. CDR3 sequence (DNA): TGTGCCAGCAGCCGAGGACAGCCGAATCAGCCCCAGCATTTT.

The chain employs TRBV7-8 and TRBJ1-6, with unresolved D. This CDR3 spans 15 amino acids. Trimming shortened V by 5 bases and J by 5 bases, and 13 bases separated the two germline ends. Germline-derived CDR1 and CDR2 are SGHVS and FQNEAQ. The CDR3 nucleotides read TGTGCCAGCAGCCCGTTGGGAGGACATAATTCACCCCTCCACTTT. This translates into CASSPLGGHNSPLHF.

V gene TRBV9 combines with J gene TRBJ2-2; a weak D match, TRBD1 (6 bases). V shed 5 bases and J shed 1 base, with 12 bases lying between them. The CDR3 has 15 residues. Germline loops: CDR1 SGDLS, CDR2 YYNGEE. The CDR3 here is CASRPTGKNTGELFF. The CDR3 bases are TGTGCCAGCAGACCAACAGGGAAGAACACCGGGGAGCTGTTTTTT. The full variable domain, its missing parts supplied by reference TRBV9 and TRBJ2-2, is DSGVTQTPKHLITATGQRVTLRCSPRSGDLSVYWYQQSLDQGLQFLIQYYNGEERAKGNILERFSAQQFPDLHSELNLSSLELGDSALYFCASRPTGKNTGELFFGEGSRLTVL.

The table lists this clone with a few counts. This chain connects TRBV5-6 to TRBJ1-2, with D possibly matching TRBD1 (6 bases). The CDR3 loop spans 13 amino acids. Germline CDR1 and CDR2: SGHDT and YYEEEE. Trimming shortened V by 2 bases and J by 6 bases, and 11 bases separated the two germline ends. CDR3 nucleotide sequence: TGTGCCAGCAGCTTCACAGGGAATAATGGCTACACCTTC. It is translated as CASSFTGNNGYTF.

V gene TRBV7-2 combines with J gene TRBJ2-3; 7 positions match TRBD2. The CDR3 sequence is 13 residues long. Germline CDR1 and CDR2: SGHTA and FQGNSA. The ends lost 3 bases at V and 6 bases at J; junction bases unmatched: 3. The DNA for the CDR3 is TGTGCCAGCAGCTTTGACGGGGGGGATACGCAGTATTTT. It codes for CASSFDGGDTQYF. The complete variable domain, with remaining parts taken from reference TRBV7-2 and TRBJ2-3, reads GAGVSQSPSNKVTEKGKDVELRCDPISGHTALYWYRQSLGQGLEFLIYFQGNSAPDKSGLPSDRFSAERTGGSVSTLTIQRTQQEDSAVYLCASSFDGGDTQYFGPGTRLTVL.

The V call is TRBV6-5, the J call TRBJ2-3; a possible D gene is TRBD2 (5 bases). Germline CDR1 MNHEY, CDR2 SVGAGI. The CDR3 runs to 14 residues. V lost 6 bases, J lost 2 bases, and 12 bases lay in between. The CDR3: CASSWGAPTDTQYF. In DNA form, the CDR3 reads TGTGCCAGCAGCTGGGGAGCCCCCACAGATACGCAGTATTTT.

The rearrangement joins TRBV18 to TRBJ2-6, with D hard to call. Germline CDR1 KGHSH, CDR2 LQKENI. The germline V and J ends were trimmed by 6 bases and 2 bases, with 14 bases remaining between them. This CDR3 is built from 16 residues. As DNA, the CDR3 is TGTGCCAGCTCTCTTAATGGAGCCACTGGGGCCAACGTCCTGACTTTC. Translating it yields CASSLNGATGANVLTF.

The J gene is TRBJ2-2, the V gene TRBV7-9; a weak D match, TRBD2 (7 bases). Trimming shortened V by 2 bases and J by 6 bases, and 16 bases separated the two germline ends. The CDR3 is 16 residues long. The germline CDR1 and CDR2 sequences are SEHNR and FQNEAQ (reference sequence). The CDR3 reads CASSLIRLAGAGELFF. Here the CDR3 DNA reads TGTGCCAGCAGCTTAATTCGACTAGCAGGGGCCGGGGAGCTGTTTTTT. The whole variable domain, filled in from reference TRBV7-9 and TRBJ2-2, reads DTGVSQNPRHKITKRGQNVTFRCDPISEHNRLYWYRQTLGQGPEFLTYFQNEAQLEKSRLLSDRFSAERPKGSFSTLEIQRTEQGDSAMYLCASSLIRLAGAGELFFGEGSRLTVL.

The J gene is TRBJ1-2, the V gene TRBV5-4; a weak D match, TRBD1 (6 bases). Germline V gene data show CDR1 as SGHNT and CDR2 as YYREEE (reference sequence). The CDR3 consists of 14 residues. V shed 2 bases and J shed 5 bases, with 13 bases lying between them. Written as DNA, the CDR3 is TGTGCCAGCAGCTTAAAAGGACAGCCATATGGCTACACCTTC. Translation gives CASSLKGQPYGYTF.

The rearrangement uses TRBV2 and TRBJ1-5; no definite D call. Germline V gene data show CDR1 as SNHLY and CDR2 as FYNNEI. The CDR3 has 14 amino acids. V was clipped by 3 bases and J by 5 bases, with 11 bases between them. The CDR3 region has the DNA TGTGCCAGCAGTGACACAGAGCTGTATCAGCCCCAGCATTTT. Translated, it gives CASSDTELYQPQHF.

The chain combines TRBV9 with TRBJ1-5, with D hard to call. Germline CDR1 reads SGDLS; CDR2 reads YYNGEE. V was shortened by 3 bases and J by 7 bases, with 14 bases between the two germline ends. The CDR3 length is 14 residues. CDR3 DNA sequence: TGTGCCAGCAGCGGGTCCTCTAGCGGCCAGCCCCAGCATTTT. Translation gives CASSGSSSGQPQHF. Variable domain in full (rest from reference TRBV9 and TRBJ1-5): DSGVTQTPKHLITATGQRVTLRCSPRSGDLSVYWYQQSLDQGLQFLIQYYNGEERAKGNILERFSAQQFPDLHSELNLSSLELGDSALYFCASSGSSSGQPQHFGDGTRLSIL.

The chain recombines TRBV5-6 with TRBJ1-4; D unclear. The CDR3 is 14 amino acids. Trimming took 3 bases from V and 4 from J, leaving 10 bases between them. Germline V gene lookup returns CDR1 SGHDT and CDR2 YYEEEE. The CDR3 here is CASSSGRFNEKLFF. For the CDR3, the DNA is TGTGCCAGCAGCTCCGGGAGATTTAATGAAAAACTGTTTTTT. Full variable domain (rest looked up from reference TRBV5-6 and TRBJ1-4): DAGVTQSPTHLIKTRGQQVTLRCSPKSGHDTVSWYQQALGQGPQFIFQYYEEEERQRGNFPDRFSGHQFPNYSSELNVNALLLGDSALYLCASSSGRFNEKLFFGSGTQLSVL.

The chain recombines TRBV19 with TRBJ2-3; 11 positions match TRBD2. The CDR3 totals 16 residues. Germline assignment: CDR1 LNHDA and CDR2 SQIVND (reference sequence). The V and J ends lost 3 bases and 4 bases, in that order; junction bases with no gene match: 6. CDR3 DNA: TGTGCCAGTAGTATTGGTAGCGGGGGGGTCGCAGATACGCAGTATTTT. Protein: CASSIGSGGVADTQYF.

This chain uses TRBV6-6 with TRBJ2-7, with 9 nucleotides matching TRBD1. This CDR3 is 16 amino acids long. V lost 6 bases to trimming and J lost 3 bases; unmatched junction nucleotides: 12. Per germline, CDR1 MNHNY and CDR2 SVGAGI (reference sequence). The CDR3 coding sequence is TGTGCCAGCAGACAATCCGCCCGACAGGGGGTCTACGAGCAGTACTTC. It is translated as CASRQSARQGVYEQYF.

This clone was counted once. V is TRBV7-2 and J is TRBJ2-7, with 7 bases lining up with TRBD2. Germline trimming cut 4 bases from V and 2 bases from J; bases unmatched to any gene: 8. The CDR3 is 15 residues long. Germline loops: CDR1 SGHTA, CDR2 FQGNSA. CDR3 nucleotide sequence: TGTGCCAGCAGCTCGACGCCCGGGACTACCTACGAGCAGTACTTC. Encoded protein: CASSSTPGTTYEQYF.

The J gene is TRBJ1-2, the V gene TRBV7-9, with no clear D. The CDR3 spans 14 residues. Trimming left V 1 base short and J 8 bases short, with 14 bases between. Germline V gene lookup returns CDR1 SEHNR and CDR2 FQNEAQ (reference sequence). The CDR3 coding sequence is TGTGCCAGCAGCTTAGTTGAGTCTTTAGGAGGCTACACCTTC. This translates into CASSLVESLGGYTF.

This chain connects TRBV19 to TRBJ2-7; 11 bases fit TRBD2. Germline V lookup: CDR1 LNHDA, CDR2 SQIVND (reference sequence). The CDR3 consists of 19 residues. After removal of 5 bases from V and 0 bases from J, the junction contained 15 bases not matched to a gene. CDR3 amino acids: CASSGPRLAGGLHSYEQYF. DNA for the CDR3: TGTGCCAGTAGTGGACCCAGGCTAGCGGGGGGACTACACTCCTACGAGCAGTACTTC.

In regard to this clone: An end of the junction does not agree with germline; a read error may underlie this. The V gene is TRBV7-7, the J gene TRBJ2-7; no definite D call. The CDR3 has 14 residues. Germline V gives CDR1 SSHAT, CDR2 FNYEAQ (reference sequence). Here the CDR3 DNA reads TGTGCTAGCAGTCCGGACCTCAGCTCCTACGAGCAGTACTTC. Its protein product is CASSPDLSSYEQYF.

The count of this clone is one. The genes are TRBV5-1 and TRBJ2-3; 11 bases fit TRBD2. The germline gives CDR1 SGHRS, CDR2 YFSETQ. The CDR3 runs to 18 residues. The J segment lost 0 bases and the V segment lost 2 bases, leaving 8 bases of the junction unmatched. In DNA, the CDR3 is TGCGCCAGCAGCTTTTATAGCGGGGGGGCCATTAGCACAGATACGCAGTATTTT. It is translated as CASSFYSGGAISTDTQYF.